This T cell receptor (beta chain) was found in a study of blood T cell repertoires in COVID-19. Study summary: The study drew acute and convalescent COVID-19 samples from the United States, Italy and Spain. PBMCs, B-cell-depleted T cells, or T cells were the source of the cDNA or gDNA that made up the material.

Authors' processing steps: It was from reference gene primer amplification that nucleated cell counts were estimated. Profiled with immunoSEQ multiplex PCR; TCRdb holds only in-frame clones, not every one. V and J calls and clone size come straight from that table; D and trimming were deduced from the DNA. The sample contains approximately 300,000 clones, around nine tenths of which appear only once. Seattle-derived patients entered the study during active infection and were followed longitudinally. Comment on this clone: Its ends do not fully match the called genes, so a read error is possible.

Input material: peripheral blood. This clonotype was sampled from a young woman with COVID-19, enrolled during active disease.

DNA for the CDR3: TGTGCCAGCAGTCCGCTCGGGACAGGCTCCCGCTTC. This translates into CASSPLGTGSRF. The chain joins TRBV6-2 or TRBV6-3 to TRBJ2-7; 8 bases match TRBD1. Germline V gives CDR1 MNHEY, CDR2 SVGEGT. CDR3 length equals 12 residues.